The next 28 T cell receptor beta chains were all read from a single sample in a study of T cell clonality in common variable immunodeficiency. The data were produced by immunoSEQ multiplex PCR, yet TCRdb's version contains in-frame clones alone and is incomplete. This sample carries some 28,000 clones, none of them present only once. Source material: peripheral blood mononuclear cells. Receptors were obtained from a person aged 18-70 years in good health.

This clone occurred many times. The read ends 3 residues early relative to the CDR3; the germline J gene fills the gap. The chain combines TRBV29-1 with TRBJ2-7; D may be TRBD1 (6 bases). This CDR3 spans 15 amino acids. Germline V CDR1 and CDR2: SQVTM, ANQGSEA. V lost 2 bases, J lost 6 bases, and 20 bases lay in between. The DNA read from the CDR3 is TGCAGCGTTGAACCCAATTCAGGGGCCAGGGGCGAG. Protein sequence: CSVEPNSGARGE. The whole CDR3 region reads CSVEPNSGARGEQYF.

With regard to this clone: The CDR3 goes on 3 residues after the read ends, and that part is filled in from the germline J gene. The chain couples TRBV7-7 to TRBJ2-3, with D maybe TRBD1 (5 bases). V gave up 5 bases and J gave up 5 bases, with 17 bases separating them. The CDR3 runs to 15 residues. Germline CDR1 is SSHAT and CDR2 is FNYEAQ (reference sequence). The chain's CDR3 is CASSLSWGPLDTQYF. The part of the CDR3 DNA that was read is TGTGCCAGCAGCCTATCCTGGGGCCCGCTAGATACG.

Ten or more counts support this clone. The CDR3 end is not reached by the read, which stops 3 residues before it; the germline J gene fills it in. The V and J genes are TRBV19 and TRBJ1-4; D remains unclear. From germline, CDR1 is LNHDA and CDR2 SQIVND (reference sequence). The CDR3 is 15 amino acids. Trimming shortened V by 6 bases and J by 4 bases, and 15 bases separated the two germline ends. The DNA read from the CDR3 is TGTGCCAGTAGACCGTTAGGGCAGAGTAATGAAAAA. Its protein is CASRPLGQSNEK. The full CDR3 sequence reads CASRPLGQSNEKLFF.

This clone has only a few counts. The CDR3 goes on 3 residues after the read ends, and that part is filled in from the germline J gene. The chain links TRBV7-8 to TRBJ1-5, with 7 bases identical to TRBD1. The germline CDR1 and CDR2 sequences are SGHVS and FQNEAQ. The CDR3 consists of 14 residues. V dropped 6 bases and J dropped 6; count of bases not matched to a gene: 8. CDR3 residues: CASRPDRDGQPQHF. CDR3 DNA (partial): TGTGCCAGCAGACCAGACAGGGATGGTCAGCCC.

This clone has more than one count but fewer than ten. The read ends 3 residues shy of where the CDR3 ends; the end is completed using the germline J gene. The V gene is TRBV6-2 or TRBV6-3, the J gene TRBJ1-5; D is uncertain. The V gene's germline CDR1 is MNHEY and CDR2 SVGEGT. The CDR3 loop spans 16 amino acids. The V and J ends lost 5 bases and 0 bases respectively, with 14 bases between them. The CDR3 DNA, read in part, is TGTGCCAGCAGTAACGGGGTATTCGGTAGCAATCAGCCC. Protein sequence: CASSNGVFGSNQP. The full-length CDR3 reads as CASSNGVFGSNQPQHF.

In regard to this clone: The read ends 3 residues early relative to the CDR3; the germline J gene fills the gap. The genes are TRBV2 and TRBJ1-2; TRBD1 agrees at 7 bases. The germline CDR1 and CDR2 sequences are SNHLY and FYNNEI. The CDR3 runs to 14 residues. The ends lost 4 bases at V and 4 bases at J; junction bases unmatched: 6. The CDR3 bases that were read are TGTGCCAGCAGTGGTGGTCAGGGGGGCTATGGC. Residues: CASSGGQGGYG. The CDR3, in full, reads CASSGGQGGYGYTF.

This clone was seen only a few times. The read terminates 3 residues before the CDR3 end, so the remaining end is supplied by the germline J gene. The chain has TRBV2 and TRBJ1-4, with 7 bases that match TRBD1. In germline, CDR1 is SNHLY, CDR2 FYNNEI. The length of the CDR3 is 14 residues. Trimming removed 5 bases from V and 2 bases from J; junction bases left unmatched: 2. The DNA read from the CDR3 is TGTGCCAGCAGTTCACAGGGGACTAATGAAAAA. Its protein product is CASSSQGTNEK. The whole CDR3 protein reads CASSSQGTNEKLFF.

This clone was counted between two and nine times. The read comes to an end 3 residues before the CDR3 does, leaving the germline J gene to fill in the end. The gene calls are TRBV5-1 and TRBJ2-7; a possible D gene is TRBD2 (6 bases). This CDR3 has 13 amino acids. CDR1 is SGHRS, CDR2 YFSETQ, per germline. V lost 9 bases to trimming and J lost 2 bases, with 15 bases between them. CDR3 sequence reads: CATPEGFTYEQYF. The covered CDR3 bases are TGCGCCACGCCGGAGGGTTTCACCTACGAG.

With regard to this clone: The read is 3 residues too short to cover the CDR3 end, so that end is filled in from the germline J gene. This chain joins TRBV7-8 and TRBJ2-2, with 8 bases identical to TRBD1. CDR1 SGHVS and CDR2 FQNEAQ come from the germline V gene. The CDR3 length is 15 residues. CDR3 DNA, as far as it was read: TGTGCCAGCAGCCCTGGACAGGGAAGGGGTTCACCG. Protein: CASSPGQGRGSP. In full, the CDR3 reads CASSPGQGRGSPLFF.

This clone has a count of ten or more. The sequence runs out 3 residues before the end of the CDR3; the remainder is reconstructed from the germline J gene. V usage is TRBV30 and J usage is TRBJ2-2; D not certain. The CDR3 covers 14 residues. Trimming removed 3 bases from V and 5 bases from J, with 13 bases in between. CDR1 is GTSNPN and CDR2 is SVGIG in the germline V gene (reference sequence). Partial CDR3 DNA: TGTGCCTGGAGAGTAGGGCAGAAGACCGGGGAG. This sequence encodes CAWRVGQKTGE. The CDR3 as a whole reads CAWRVGQKTGELFF.

This clone was seen repeatedly, ten times or more. The read terminates 3 residues ahead of where the CDR3 ends, so the germline J gene completes it. The chain recombines TRBV30 with TRBJ1-4; tentative D call: TRBD1 (5 bases). V was trimmed by 5 bases and J by 7 bases, leaving 17 bases between them. The germline V gene encodes CDR1 GTSNPN and CDR2 SVGIG (reference sequence). The CDR3 spans 14 residues. CDR3 sequence: CAWDPRESTEKLFF. CDR3 DNA, as far as it was read: TGTGCCTGGGACCCCAGGGAATCTACTGAAAAA.

This clone was seen ten or more times. Read sequence stops 3 residues before the CDR3 end, and the germline J gene provides the missing end. The gene calls are TRBV5-4 and TRBJ2-3, with D perhaps TRBD1 (5 bases). Germline CDR1 reads SGHNT; CDR2 reads YYREEE (reference sequence). This CDR3 region has 14 residues. Trimming stripped 4 bases from V and 2 bases from J, with 11 bases between. Partial CDR3 DNA: TGTGCCAGCAGCGGGGCAGTCCTCACAGATACG. It translates to CASSGAVLTDT. From start to end, the CDR3 is CASSGAVLTDTQYF.

About this clone itself: Coverage ceases 3 residues before the CDR3 finishes, and the germline J gene fills in the end. The rearrangement joins TRBV30 to TRBJ1-2; a weak D match, TRBD1 (5 bases). With 1 base removed from V and 5 bases from J, the gap between germline ends came to 5 bases. The CDR3 has 11 amino acids. Germline-derived CDR1 and CDR2 are GTSNPN and SVGIG (reference sequence). The CDR3 sequence is CAWSEGYGYTF. The part of the CDR3 DNA that was read is TGTGCCTGGAGTGAGGGGTATGGC.

This clone was counted only a few times. The read ends 3 residues shy of where the CDR3 ends; the end is completed using the germline J gene. This sequence joins TRBV7-2 and TRBJ1-6; D not resolved. V was clipped by 1 base and J by 12 bases, with 7 bases between them. Germline loops: CDR1 SGHTA, CDR2 FQGNSA. The CDR3 loop spans 12 amino acids. The DNA read from the CDR3 is TGTGCCAGCAGCTTAGAAACTGGACCC. Amino acids: CASSLETGP. The whole CDR3 sequence reads CASSLETGPLHF.

This clone has ten or more counts. The CDR3 goes on 3 residues after the read ends, and that part is filled in from the germline J gene. J is TRBJ2-7 and V is TRBV5-6; maybe TRBD2 (6 bases). Germline values: CDR1 SGHDT, CDR2 YYEEEE. The CDR3 is 13 amino acids. V dropped 3 bases and J dropped 4 bases, with 11 bases sitting between them. This CDR3 is CASSWGVVYEQYF. Partial CDR3 DNA: TGTGCCAGCAGCTGGGGGGTCGTTTACGAG.

A note on this clone: The CDR3 is cut off 3 residues early in the read; its end comes from the germline J gene. The V gene is TRBV19, the J gene TRBJ1-5; 7 nucleotides agree with TRBD1. CDR3 length: 14 amino acids. After removal of 6 bases from V and 3 bases from J, the junction contained 5 bases not matched to a gene. Germline V gene data show CDR1 as LNHDA and CDR2 as SQIVND (reference sequence). The CDR3 protein is CASSTTGTNQPQHF. CDR3 DNA (partial): TGTGCCAGTAGCACGACAGGGACCAATCAGCCC. The full variable domain, in which reference TRBV19 and TRBJ1-5 provide the parts outside the CDR3, is DGGITQSPKYLFRKEGQNVTLSCEQNLNHDAMYWYRQDPGQGLRLIYYSQIVNDFQKGDIAEGYSVSREKKESFPLTVTSAQKNPTAFYLCASSTTGTNQPQHFGDGTRLSIL.

This clone was counted ten times or more. Sequencing ends 3 residues short of the CDR3 end; the germline J gene provides the rest. This sequence joins TRBV20-1 and TRBJ1-1; 7 positions match TRBD1. CDR1 DFQATT and CDR2 SNEGSKA come from the germline V gene (reference sequence). V gave up 0 bases and J gave up 6 bases; unmatched junction bases: 7. This CDR3 has 14 amino acids. This CDR3 reads CSARDLEGAAEAFF. Partial CDR3 DNA: TGCAGTGCTAGAGATCTAGAGGGGGCAGCTGAA.

At least ten counts were recorded for this clone. With the read ending 3 residues before the CDR3 end, the germline J gene is used to fill in that end. The rearrangement links TRBV7-9 to TRBJ2-5; D is perhaps TRBD1 (6 bases). The CDR3 spans 14 residues. V was shortened by 3 bases and J by 0 bases, with 8 bases between the two germline ends. The germline V gene has CDR1 SEHNR and CDR2 FQNEAQ (reference sequence). CDR3 in amino acids: CASSFTGYQETQYF. The CDR3 bases that were read are TGTGCCAGCAGCTTTACAGGGTACCAAGAGACC.

In this sample, this clone turned up many times. Read sequence stops 3 residues before the CDR3 end, and the germline J gene provides the missing end. J is TRBJ2-7 and V is TRBV20-1, with D perhaps being TRBD1 or TRBD2 (5 bases each). The CDR3 runs to 12 residues. V lost 5 bases, J lost 6 bases, and 14 bases lay in between. Germline lookup yields CDR1 DFQATT and CDR2 SNEGSKA (reference sequence). The sequenced part of the CDR3 DNA is TGCAGTGCTCAGAGGGGAGAGGGCGAG. This codes for CSAQRGEGE. The whole CDR3 reads CSAQRGEGEQYF.

This clone has ten or more counts. The read finishes 3 residues shy of the CDR3 end, and the germline J gene is used to complete it. J is TRBJ2-3 and V is TRBV6-4; TRBD2 matches at 7 bases. The CDR3 length is 16 residues. Germline V gene sequence: CDR1 MRHNA, CDR2 SNTAGT. The junction had 8 bases not matched to a gene; V was cut back by 3 bases and J by 2 bases. The covered CDR3 bases are TGTGCCAGCAGTGAGGGGGGGGGACCACACACAGATACG. It encodes CASSEGGGPHTDT. The entire CDR3 sequence reads CASSEGGGPHTDTQYF.

This clone was counted only a few times. The DNA read from the CDR3 is TGTGCCAGCAGTTCAGGACGGGGAAGCTATGGC. This translates into CASSSGRGSYG. The entire CDR3 reads CASSSGRGSYGYTF. The chain is built from TRBV7-6 and TRBJ1-2; D is uncertain. The read halts 3 residues ahead of the CDR3 end, with the missing end drawn from the germline J gene. The V and J ends lost 6 bases and 4 bases respectively, with 15 bases between them. Germline-derived CDR1 and CDR2 are SGHVS and FNYEAQ. There are 14 residues in the CDR3. The entire variable domain, with the rest obtained from reference TRBV7-6 and TRBJ1-2, is as follows: GAGVSQSPRYKVTKRGQDVALRCDPISGHVSLYWYRQALGQGPEFLTYFNYEAQQDKSGLPNDRFSAERPEGSISTLTIQRTEQRDSAMYRCASSSGRGSYGYTFGSGTRLTVV.

On this clone itself: The sequenced fragment ends 3 residues before the CDR3 boundary, so the rest is inferred from the germline J gene. The rearrangement joins TRBV19 to TRBJ2-5, with a weak D call TRBD1 (6 bases). Germline V gene sequence: CDR1 LNHDA, CDR2 SQIVND (reference sequence). The V gene lost 3 bases and the J gene lost 2 bases, with 7 bases spanning the gap. The CDR3 runs 13 residues. The CDR3 sequence is CASSIDRQETQYF. The part of the CDR3 DNA that was read is TGTGCCAGTAGTATTGACAGGCAAGAGACC.

Worth noting for this clone: The CDR3 end is not reached by the read, which stops 3 residues before it; the germline J gene fills it in. The J gene is TRBJ2-1, the V gene TRBV7-9, with 8 positions matching TRBD2. V was clipped by 11 bases and J by 6 bases; unmatched bases: 15. The CDR3 sequence is 15 residues long. Germline CDR1 reads SEHNR; CDR2 reads FQNEAQ (reference sequence). The part of the CDR3 DNA that was read is TGTGCCGGCACTTTCGACGGGGGGGCAGCCAATGAG. This gives the protein CAGTFDGGAANE. The CDR3 reads in full as CAGTFDGGAANEQFF.

The table lists this clone with many counts. The CDR3 end lies 3 residues beyond the end of the read and is filled in from the germline J gene. The rearrangement links TRBV12-3 or TRBV12-4 to TRBJ2-1; TRBD1 aligns across 11 bases. This CDR3 has 15 residues. Trimming at V came to 3 bases and at J to 7 bases, leaving 5 bases not matched to a gene. The sequenced CDR3 bases are TGTGCCAGCAGTTTTCGGAGGGACAGGGGGAATGAG. It encodes CASSFRRDRGNE. The full CDR3 protein is CASSFRRDRGNEQFF.

At least ten counts were recorded for this clone. The DNA read from the CDR3 is TGTGCCAGCAGTGGGCGGGCTATTAGCACAGATACG. Translation: CASSGRAISTDT. The whole CDR3 sequence is CASSGRAISTDTQYF. The rearrangement uses TRBV2 and TRBJ2-3; D possibly corresponds to TRBD2 (5 bases). The read finishes 3 residues shy of the CDR3 end, and the germline J gene is used to complete it. V was shortened by 4 bases and J by 0 bases, with 11 bases between the two germline ends. This CDR3 spans 15 amino acids. Germline V gene data show CDR1 as SNHLY and CDR2 as FYNNEI.

There are many counts of this clone. The read falls 3 residues short of the CDR3 end, and the missing part is taken from the germline J gene. The chain uses TRBV7-3 and TRBJ2-3; D might be TRBD2 (6 bases). Germline V CDR1 and CDR2: SGHTA, FQGTGA. This CDR3 has 16 residues. Trimming removed 0 bases from V and 6 bases from J, with 16 bases in between. Incomplete CDR3 DNA: TGTGCCAGCAGCTTAACCCCTTCTGGCGGGATGGATACG. Its protein product is CASSLTPSGGMDT. The entire CDR3 reads CASSLTPSGGMDTQYF.

This clone was detected ten times or more. The CDR3 extends 3 residues past the end of the read, so its final part is completed from the germline J gene. J is TRBJ1-1 and V is TRBV20-1, with 7 bases identical to TRBD1. The CDR3 sequence is 14 residues long. Germline CDR1 DFQATT, CDR2 SNEGSKA (reference sequence). Trimming at V came to 0 bases and at J to 3 bases, leaving 4 bases not matched to a gene. This CDR3 is CSAREPGTDTEAFF. CDR3 DNA (partial): TGCAGTGCTAGAGAACCGGGGACAGACACTGAA.

This clone was counted at least ten times. A junction end diverges from the germline sequence, so it may reflect a read error. The CDR3 is cut off 3 residues early in the read; its end comes from the germline J gene. V gene TRBV4-2 combines with J gene TRBJ1-2; D not certain. The CDR3 consists of 14 residues. Germline values: CDR1 LGHNA, CDR2 YNFKEQ. The CDR3 is CASSQDKADHGYTF. CDR3 DNA (partial): TGCGCCAGCAGCCAAGATAAGGCCGATCATGGC.